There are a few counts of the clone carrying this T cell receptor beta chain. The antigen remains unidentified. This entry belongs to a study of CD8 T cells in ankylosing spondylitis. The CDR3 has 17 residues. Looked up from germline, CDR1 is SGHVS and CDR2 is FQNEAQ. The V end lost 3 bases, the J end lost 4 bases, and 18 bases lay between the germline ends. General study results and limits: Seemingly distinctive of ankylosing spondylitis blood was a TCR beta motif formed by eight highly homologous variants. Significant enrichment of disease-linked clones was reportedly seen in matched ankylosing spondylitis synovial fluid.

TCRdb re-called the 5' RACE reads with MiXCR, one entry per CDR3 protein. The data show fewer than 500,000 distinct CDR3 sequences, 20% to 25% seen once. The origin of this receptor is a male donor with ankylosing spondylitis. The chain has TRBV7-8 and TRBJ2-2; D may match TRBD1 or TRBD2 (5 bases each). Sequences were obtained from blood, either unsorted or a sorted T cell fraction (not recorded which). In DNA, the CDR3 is TGTGCCAGCAGCTTGAACGGGGACCCGAGGGTCACCGGGGAGCTGTTTTTT. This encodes CASSLNGDPRVTGELFF. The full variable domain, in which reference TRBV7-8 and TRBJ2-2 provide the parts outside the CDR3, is GAGVSQSPRYKVAKRGQDVALRCDPISGHVSLFWYQQALGQGPEFLTYFQNEAQLDKSGLPSDRFFAERPEGSVSTLKIQRTQQEDSAVYLCASSLNGDPRVTGELFFGEGSRLTVL.